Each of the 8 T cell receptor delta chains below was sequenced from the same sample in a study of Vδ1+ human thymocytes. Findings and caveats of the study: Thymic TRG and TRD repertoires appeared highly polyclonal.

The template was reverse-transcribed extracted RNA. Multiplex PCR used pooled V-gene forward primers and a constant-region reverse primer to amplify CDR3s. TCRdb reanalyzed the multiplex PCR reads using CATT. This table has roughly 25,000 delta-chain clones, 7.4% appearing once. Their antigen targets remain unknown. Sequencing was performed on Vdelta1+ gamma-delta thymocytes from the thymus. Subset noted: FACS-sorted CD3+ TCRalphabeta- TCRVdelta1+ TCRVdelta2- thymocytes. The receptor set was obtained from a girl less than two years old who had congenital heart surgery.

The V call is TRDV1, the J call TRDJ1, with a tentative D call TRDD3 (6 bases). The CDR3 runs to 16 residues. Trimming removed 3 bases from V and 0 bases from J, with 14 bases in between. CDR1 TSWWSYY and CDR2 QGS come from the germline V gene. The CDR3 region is CALGDTRGWYTDKLIF. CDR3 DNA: TGTGCTCTTGGGGATACTAGGGGATGGTACACCGATAAACTCATCTTT.

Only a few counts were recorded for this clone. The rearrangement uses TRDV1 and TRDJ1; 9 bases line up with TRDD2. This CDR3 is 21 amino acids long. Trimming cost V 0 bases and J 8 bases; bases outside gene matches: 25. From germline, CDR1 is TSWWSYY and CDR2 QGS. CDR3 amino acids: CALGELPPPSYCEYAPQKLIF. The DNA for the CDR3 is TGTGCTCTTGGGGAACTGCCCCCTCCTTCCTACTGCGAATACGCTCCTCAAAAACTCATCTTT.

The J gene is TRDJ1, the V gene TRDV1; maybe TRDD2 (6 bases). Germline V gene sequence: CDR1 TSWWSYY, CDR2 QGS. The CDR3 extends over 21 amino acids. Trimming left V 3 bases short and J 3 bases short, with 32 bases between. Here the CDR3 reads CALGEPTPTCGFPYLADKLIF. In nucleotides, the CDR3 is TGTGCTCTTGGGGAGCCGACTCCTACGTGTGGATTTCCGTACCTCGCCGATAAACTCATCTTT.

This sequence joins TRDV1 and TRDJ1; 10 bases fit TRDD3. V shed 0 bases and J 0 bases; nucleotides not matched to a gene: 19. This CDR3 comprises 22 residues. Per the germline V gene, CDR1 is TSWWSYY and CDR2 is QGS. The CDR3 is CALGELESVLGDWRGYTDKLIF. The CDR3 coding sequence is TGTGCTCTTGGGGAACTCGAGTCTGTACTGGGGGATTGGAGGGGGTACACCGATAAACTCATCTTT.

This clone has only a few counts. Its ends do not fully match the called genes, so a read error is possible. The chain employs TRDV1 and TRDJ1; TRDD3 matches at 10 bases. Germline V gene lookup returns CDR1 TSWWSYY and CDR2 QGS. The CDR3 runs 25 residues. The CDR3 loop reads CALGERAAYGVNSFFTGGWTDKLIF. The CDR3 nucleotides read TGTGCCCTTGGGGAACGAGCGGCGTACGGGGTAAATTCCTTCTTTACTGGGGGATGGACCGATAAACTCATCTTT.

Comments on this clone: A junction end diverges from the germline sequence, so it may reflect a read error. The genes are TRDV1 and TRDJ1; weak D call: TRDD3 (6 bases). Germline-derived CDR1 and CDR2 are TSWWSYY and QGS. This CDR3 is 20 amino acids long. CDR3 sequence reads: CALGEHWDRSRSRPTDKLIF. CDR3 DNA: TGTGCTCTTGGGGAACATTGGGATAGGTCCCGCTCAAGACCCACCGATAAACTCATCTTC.

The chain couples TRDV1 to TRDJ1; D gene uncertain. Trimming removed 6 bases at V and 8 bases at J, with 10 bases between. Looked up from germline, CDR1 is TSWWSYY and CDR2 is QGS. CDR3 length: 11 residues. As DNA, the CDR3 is TGTGCTCTTGGCAATGGCCTCAAACTCATCTTT. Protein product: CALGNGLKLIF.

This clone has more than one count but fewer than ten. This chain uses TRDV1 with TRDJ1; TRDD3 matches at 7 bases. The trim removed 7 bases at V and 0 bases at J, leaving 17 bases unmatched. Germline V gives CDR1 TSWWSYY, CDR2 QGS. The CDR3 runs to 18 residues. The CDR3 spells CALVIRGMGLTYTDKLIF. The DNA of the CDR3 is TGTGCTCTTGTGATACGGGGGATGGGGTTAACTTACACCGATAAACTCATCTTT.